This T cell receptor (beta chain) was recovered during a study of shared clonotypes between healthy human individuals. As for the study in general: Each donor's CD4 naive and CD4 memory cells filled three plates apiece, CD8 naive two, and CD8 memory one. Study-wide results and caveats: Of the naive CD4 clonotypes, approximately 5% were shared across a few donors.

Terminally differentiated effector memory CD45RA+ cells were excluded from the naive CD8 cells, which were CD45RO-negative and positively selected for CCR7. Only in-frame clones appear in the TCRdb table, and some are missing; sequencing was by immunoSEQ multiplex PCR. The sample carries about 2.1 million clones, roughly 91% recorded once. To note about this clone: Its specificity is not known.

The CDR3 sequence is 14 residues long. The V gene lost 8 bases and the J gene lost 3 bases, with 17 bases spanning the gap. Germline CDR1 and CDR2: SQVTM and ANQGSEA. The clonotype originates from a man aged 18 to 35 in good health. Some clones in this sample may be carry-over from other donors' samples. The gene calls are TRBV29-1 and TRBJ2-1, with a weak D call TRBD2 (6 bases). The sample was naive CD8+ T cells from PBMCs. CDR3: CSQSSAGIYNEQFF. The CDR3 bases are TGCAGCCAGAGTTCGGCGGGAATCTACAATGAGCAGTTCTTC.